One sample yielded the 28 T cell receptor beta chains listed below, sequenced in a study of cytotoxic CD8 clonotypes in ibrutinib-treated CLL. The protocol was immunoSEQ multiplex PCR, while the TCRdb copy is restricted to in-frame clones and leaves out a portion. The repertoire has some 200,000 clones, approximately 68% of them found once; the top ten carry roughly 13%. This specimen was PBMCs, taken after 24 months of ibrutinib treatment. Receptors were obtained from a human donor with chronic lymphocytic leukemia.

This chain uses TRBV18 with TRBJ2-3; weak D call: TRBD2 (6 bases). V lost 3 bases and J lost 0, with 7 bases in between. Germline CDR1 reads KGHSH; CDR2 reads LQKENI. The CDR3 runs 14 residues. The chain's CDR3 is CASSPGLSTDTQYF. The CDR3 DNA reads TGTGCCAGCTCACCGGGACTTAGCACAGATACGCAGTATTTT.

The rearrangement uses TRBV6-5 and TRBJ1-5; D may be TRBD1 (5 bases). V was clipped by 0 bases and J by 5 bases, with 8 bases between them. Germline loops: CDR1 MNHEY, CDR2 SVGAGI. This CDR3 comprises 14 residues. The CDR3 spells CASSYSWGDQPQHF. In DNA, the CDR3 is TGTGCCAGCAGTTACTCGTGGGGCGATCAGCCCCAGCATTTT.

V gene TRBV6-5 combines with J gene TRBJ2-7; 7 nucleotides match TRBD2. The V segment lost 6 bases and the J segment 0 bases; nucleotides outside the gene matches: 8. The CDR3 is 15 residues long. Germline CDR1 reads MNHEY; CDR2 reads SVGAGI. The CDR3 spells CASRLPSGNSYEQYF. Here the CDR3 DNA reads TGTGCCAGCAGGCTACCCAGCGGGAACTCCTACGAGCAGTACTTC.

This clone occurred a few times. This chain connects TRBV7-2 to TRBJ2-5; 11 bases align to TRBD2. The CDR3 has 18 amino acids. The J segment lost 1 base and the V segment lost 0 bases, leaving 7 bases of the junction unmatched. Germline values: CDR1 SGHTA, CDR2 FQGNSA. The CDR3 DNA follows: TGTGCCAGCAGCTTAGCGGGGTTTGGGACTAGCGGCCAAGAGACCCAGTACTTC. Protein: CASSLAGFGTSGQETQYF.

V and J are TRBV2 and TRBJ2-7; D unclear. This CDR3 is built from 14 residues. Germline assignment: CDR1 SNHLY and CDR2 FYNNEI. V dropped 6 bases and J dropped 2 bases, with 14 bases sitting between them. The CDR3: CASSGPRLPYEQYF. CDR3 nucleotides: TGTGCCAGCAGCGGCCCCAGACTGCCCTACGAGCAGTACTTC.

This chain uses TRBV6-4 with TRBJ2-1, with D uncertain. CDR1 and CDR2 from the germline V gene are MRHNA and SNTAGT. CDR3 length equals 14 residues. V was pared by 2 bases and J by 0 bases, with 5 bases between. Written as DNA, the CDR3 is TGTGCCAGCAGTGACCAGAGCTCCTACAATGAGCAGTTCTTC. Its protein is CASSDQSSYNEQFF.

This clone has more than one count but fewer than ten. The chain links TRBV4-3 to TRBJ2-3, with 8 bases identical to TRBD2. This CDR3 has 13 amino acids. Germline CDR1 is LGHNA and CDR2 is YSLEER. V shed 3 bases and J 15 bases; nucleotides not matched to a gene: 11. The CDR3 DNA is TGCGCCAGCAGCCAGGAACCGGGACTAGGCCCATATTTT. Its protein product is CASSQEPGLGPYF.

The chain joins TRBV27 to TRBJ2-1; TRBD2 matches 10 bases. The germline gives CDR1 MNHEY, CDR2 SMNVEV (reference sequence). V lost 4 bases to trimming and J lost 6 bases; unmatched junction nucleotides: 6. The CDR3 is 15 residues long. The CDR3 DNA is TGTGCCAGCAGTTCCTCTAGCGGGAGAGGCAATGAGCAGTTCTTC. This encodes CASSSSSGRGNEQFF.

The chain is built from TRBV27 and TRBJ1-1, with D possibly being TRBD1 (5 bases). V was trimmed by 5 bases and J by 1 base, leaving 11 bases between them. Germline CDR1 reads MNHEY; CDR2 reads SMNVEV (reference sequence). The CDR3 runs to 14 residues. CDR3 sequence reads: CASSHFRGNTEAFF. CDR3 bases: TGTGCCAGCAGTCATTTTAGGGGGAACACTGAAGCTTTCTTT.

In nucleotides, the CDR3 is TGTGCCAGCAGCCCCCAAGGTTGGGACAGGAGCTATGGCTACACCTTC. Translation: CASSPQGWDRSYGYTF. The chain uses TRBV9 and TRBJ1-2, with 8 nucleotides matching TRBD1. Losses at the gene ends were 4 bases for V and 4 bases for J; bases not matched to a gene: 12. CDR1 is SGDLS and CDR2 is YYNGEE in the germline V gene. The CDR3 contains 16 residues.

The chain recombines TRBV6-5 with TRBJ2-7; 12 nucleotides agree with TRBD2. The V and J ends lost 6 bases and 3 bases, in that order; junction bases with no gene match: 6. This CDR3 is built from 15 residues. Germline CDR1 MNHEY, CDR2 SVGAGI. The chain's CDR3 is CASRQTSGRFYEQYF. The CDR3 nucleotides are TGTGCCAGCAGACAAACTAGCGGGAGGTTCTACGAGCAGTACTTC.

The chain joins TRBV6-5 to TRBJ2-7; TRBD2 matches at 9 bases. Germline V gene data show CDR1 as MNHEY and CDR2 as SVGAGI. This CDR3 has 15 amino acids. The J segment lost 7 bases and the V segment lost 2 bases, leaving 9 bases of the junction unmatched. The CDR3 bases are TGTGCCAGCAGTTACCTGGCGGGAGGGCCGAATGAGCAGTACTTC. It specifies CASSYLAGGPNEQYF.

The rearrangement uses TRBV6-5 and TRBJ1-2, with 7 nucleotides matching TRBD1. Trimming removed 6 bases from V and 4 bases from J; junction bases left unmatched: 8. There are 14 residues in the CDR3. The germline gives CDR1 MNHEY, CDR2 SVGAGI. In nucleotides, the CDR3 is TGTGCCAGCAGCCAGGGACAGACTCTCTATGGCTACACCTTC. Protein product: CASSQGQTLYGYTF.

The rearrangement links TRBV27 to TRBJ2-7; no definite D call. With 4 bases removed from V and 6 bases from J, the gap between germline ends came to 10 bases. Germline-derived CDR1 and CDR2 are MNHEY and SMNVEV (reference sequence). The CDR3 is 12 residues long. This CDR3 reads CASSSPGAEQYF. CDR3 nucleotide sequence: TGTGCCAGCAGTTCACCCGGAGCCGAGCAGTACTTC.

The V and J genes are TRBV30 and TRBJ2-1, with a weak D call TRBD2 (5 bases). V dropped 0 bases and J dropped 2 bases, with 14 bases sitting between them. The germline CDR1 and CDR2 sequences are GTSNPN and SVGIG (reference sequence). The CDR3 totals 16 residues. The CDR3 DNA follows: TGTGCCTGGAGTGTACTATCAGCGGTACCCTACAATGAGCAGTTCTTC. It codes for CAWSVLSAVPYNEQFF.

This clone has just a few counts. The rearrangement uses TRBV7-2 and TRBJ1-5; no clear D gene. CDR1 and CDR2 (germline): SGHTA, FQGNSA. V was clipped by 2 bases and J by 5 bases, with 13 bases between them. This CDR3 has 15 residues. The CDR3 region has the DNA TGTGCCAGCAGCTTATCGTCCACGAGCGATCAGCCCCAGCATTTT. Protein sequence: CASSLSSTSDQPQHF. The entire variable domain, with the rest obtained from reference TRBV7-2 and TRBJ1-5, is as follows: GAGVSQSPSNKVTEKGKDVELRCDPISGHTALYWYRQSLGQGLEFLIYFQGNSAPDKSGLPSDRFSAERTGGSVSTLTIQRTQQEDSAVYLCASSLSSTSDQPQHFGDGTRLSIL.

The V and J genes are TRBV29-1 and TRBJ1-3; 7 positions agree with TRBD1. From germline, CDR1 is SQVTM and CDR2 ANQGSEA. CDR3 length equals 14 residues. V lost 3 bases to trimming and J lost 3 bases; unmatched junction nucleotides: 5. This CDR3 reads CSVEAGGIGNTIYF. CDR3 bases: TGCAGCGTTGAGGCAGGGGGGATTGGAAACACCATATATTTT. Using reference TRBV29-1 and TRBJ1-3 for the parts outside the CDR3, the full variable domain is SAVISQKPSRDICQRGTSLTIQCQVDSQVTMMFWYRQQPGQSLTLIATANQGSEATYESGFVIDKFPISRPNLTFSTLTVSNMSPEDSSIYLCSVEAGGIGNTIYFGEGSWLTVV.

This chain uses TRBV2 with TRBJ1-2; D ambiguous. V lost 3 bases to trimming and J lost 1 base, with 9 bases between them. The CDR3 sequence is 14 residues long. CDR1 and CDR2 (germline): SNHLY, FYNNEI. CDR3 loop: CASSDQVNNYGYTF. CDR3 DNA: TGTGCCAGCAGTGACCAGGTGAATAACTATGGCTACACCTTC. Full variable domain (missing parts from reference TRBV2 and TRBJ1-2): EPEVTQTPSHQVTQMGQEVILRCVPISNHLYFYWYRQILGQKVEFLVSFYNNEISEKSEIFDDQFSVERPDGSNFTLKIRSTKLEDSAMYFCASSDQVNNYGYTFGSGTRLTVV.

The chain carries TRBV5-1 and TRBJ2-3; TRBD1 agrees at 7 bases. Germline V CDR1 and CDR2: SGHRS, YFSETQ. The V segment lost 0 bases and the J segment 2 bases; nucleotides outside the gene matches: 3. This CDR3 region has 15 residues. The CDR3 loop reads CASSLDRGYTDTQYF. In nucleotides, the CDR3 is TGCGCCAGCAGCTTGGACAGGGGCTACACAGATACGCAGTATTTT.

The chain links TRBV7-9 to TRBJ2-7; 10 bases line up with TRBD2. The CDR3 totals 17 residues. Germline V gives CDR1 SEHNR, CDR2 FQNEAQ (reference sequence). The V gene end was trimmed by 5 bases and the J gene end by 3 bases; junction bases not matched to a gene: 13. The CDR3 loop is CASSPRGRTSGIYEQYF. In DNA form, the CDR3 reads TGTGCCAGCAGCCCAAGGGGCCGGACTAGCGGTATCTACGAGCAGTACTTC.

The chain joins TRBV7-2 to TRBJ2-3; the match to TRBD2 covers 9 bases. The CDR3 is 15 amino acids. The germline gives CDR1 SGHTA, CDR2 FQGNSA. V lost 6 bases to trimming and J lost 0 bases; unmatched junction nucleotides: 4. The CDR3, as DNA: TGTGCCAGCAGGCCTCTAGCGGGAAGCACAGATACGCAGTATTTT. Translated: CASRPLAGSTDTQYF.

V is TRBV12-5 and J is TRBJ2-5; 13 bases align to TRBD2. The CDR3 sequence is 16 residues long. Germline loops: CDR1 LGHNT, CDR2 FRNRAP. V shed 5 bases, J shed 2 bases, and the junction held 5 bases outside the gene matches. CDR3 amino acids: CASGTGLAGVQETQYF. The CDR3 coding sequence is TGTGCTAGTGGTACCGGACTAGCGGGAGTTCAAGAGACCCAGTACTTC.

This sequence joins TRBV7-8 and TRBJ2-1; D uncertain. Between the trimmed V and J ends, which lost 1 base and 8 bases, there was a span of 6 bases. This CDR3 contains 12 residues. CDR1 SGHVS and CDR2 FQNEAQ come from the germline V gene. The DNA of the CDR3 is TGTGCCAGCAGCTTAGAGGGCGATGAGCAGTTCTTC. Amino acids: CASSLEGDEQFF.

The chain recombines TRBV5-4 with TRBJ2-2, with 7 bases matching TRBD1. Unmatched junction bases numbered 1, after V lost 4 bases and J lost 1 base. Germline V gives CDR1 SGHNT, CDR2 YYREEE (reference sequence). CDR3 length: 14 amino acids. The chain's CDR3 is CASSRTGNTGELFF. In DNA, the CDR3 is TGTGCCAGCAGCCGGACAGGGAACACCGGGGAGCTGTTTTTT.

The chain employs TRBV19 and TRBJ2-7; the match to TRBD2 covers 7 bases. Germline-derived CDR1 and CDR2 are LNHDA and SQIVND (reference sequence). V lost 5 bases, J lost 6 bases, and 13 bases stayed unmatched. CDR3 length equals 15 residues. The CDR3 sequence: CASSGPGGRTGEQYF. The CDR3 bases are TGTGCCAGTAGTGGCCCTGGCGGGAGAACGGGCGAGCAGTACTTC.

The chain employs TRBV15 and TRBJ2-1, with D unclear. The CDR3 has 15 residues. Germline CDR1 LNHNV, CDR2 YYDKDF (reference sequence). V was cut by 1 base and J by 0 bases, with 7 bases left in between. The DNA for the CDR3 is TGTGCCACCAGCAGAGGGGTGAGCTCCTACAATGAGCAGTTCTTC. Residues: CATSRGVSSYNEQFF.

The table lists this clone with a few counts. This chain joins TRBV6-6 and TRBJ1-4; 9 bases fit TRBD1. V was clipped by 6 bases and J by 7 bases; unmatched bases: 6. Germline V lookup: CDR1 MNHNY, CDR2 SVGAGI (reference sequence). The CDR3 runs to 14 residues. CDR3 in amino acids: CASRRQGVGEKLFF. For the CDR3, the DNA is TGTGCCAGCAGGCGACAGGGGGTTGGTGAAAAACTGTTTTTT.

The chain has TRBV28 and TRBJ1-4; D may be TRBD1 (5 bases). The CDR3 is made up of 14 amino acids. Per germline, CDR1 MDHEN and CDR2 SYDVKM. Between the trimmed V and J ends, which lost 4 bases and 7 bases, there was a span of 13 bases. The CDR3 is CASSSGTTGEKLFF. The CDR3 DNA sequence: TGTGCCAGCAGTTCCGGGACCACTGGTGAAAAACTGTTTTTT.